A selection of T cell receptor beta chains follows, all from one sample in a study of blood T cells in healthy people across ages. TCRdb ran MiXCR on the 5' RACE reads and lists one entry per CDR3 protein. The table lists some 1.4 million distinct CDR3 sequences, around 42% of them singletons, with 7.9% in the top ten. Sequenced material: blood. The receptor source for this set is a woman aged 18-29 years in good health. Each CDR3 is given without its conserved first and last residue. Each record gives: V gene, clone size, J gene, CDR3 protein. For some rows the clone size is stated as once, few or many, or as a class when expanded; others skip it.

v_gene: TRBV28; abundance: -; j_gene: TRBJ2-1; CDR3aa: ASTSEGGAYKEQF
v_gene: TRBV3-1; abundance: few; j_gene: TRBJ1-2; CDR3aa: ASSQGTGRYGYT
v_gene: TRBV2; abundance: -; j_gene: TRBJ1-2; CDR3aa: ASSEFPRNGYT
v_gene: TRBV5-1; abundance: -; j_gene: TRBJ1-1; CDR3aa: ASSLWQGGNTEAF
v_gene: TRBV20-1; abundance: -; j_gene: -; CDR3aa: SAILGSGSETQY
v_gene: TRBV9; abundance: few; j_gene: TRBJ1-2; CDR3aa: ASSYTDRGPYGYT
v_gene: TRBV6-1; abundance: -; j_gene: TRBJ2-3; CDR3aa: ASSRPRATDTQY
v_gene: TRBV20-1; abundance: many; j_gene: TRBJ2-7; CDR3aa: SARGRYFTSYEQY
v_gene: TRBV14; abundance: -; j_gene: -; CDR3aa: ASSQDSGTGASSYNEQY
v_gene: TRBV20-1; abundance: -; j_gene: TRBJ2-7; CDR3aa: SPYTSGSSSYNERY
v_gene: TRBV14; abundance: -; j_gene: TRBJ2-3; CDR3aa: ASSQVGGRRLSPDTQY
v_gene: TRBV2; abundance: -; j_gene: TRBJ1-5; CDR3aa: ASNREADQPQH
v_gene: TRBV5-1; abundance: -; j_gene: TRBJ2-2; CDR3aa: ASSGGFGELF
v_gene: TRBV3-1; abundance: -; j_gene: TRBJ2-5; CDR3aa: ASSRRGSGIGETQY
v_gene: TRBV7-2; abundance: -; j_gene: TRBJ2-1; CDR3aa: ASSLNRGTGWNEQF
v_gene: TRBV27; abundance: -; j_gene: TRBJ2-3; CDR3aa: ASSFEGLARSSTDTQY
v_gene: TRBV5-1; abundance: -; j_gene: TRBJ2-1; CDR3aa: ASSLPASGGAYNEQF
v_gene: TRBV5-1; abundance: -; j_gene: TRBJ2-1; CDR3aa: ASTQAPGQGHNEQF
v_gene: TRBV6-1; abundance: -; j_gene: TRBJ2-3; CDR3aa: ASTPLDTDTQY
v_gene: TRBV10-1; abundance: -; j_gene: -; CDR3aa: ASSESIPGYLYEQY